A selection of T cell receptor beta chains follows, all from one sample in a study of shared clonotypes between healthy human individuals. Sequenced by immunoSEQ multiplex PCR; TCRdb stores in-frame clones only, minus some. The sample comprises about 2,200,000 clones, about 93% of which are singletons, and around 1.7% rests with the top ten. The sequenced sample was naive CD8+ T cells from PBMCs. These TCRs come from a man younger than 30 in good health. Some clones in this sample may be carry-over from other donors' samples. CDR3s include the opening cysteine and the closing phenylalanine or tryptophan. Each record gives: V gene, D gene, clone size, J gene, CDR3 DNA, CDR3 protein. D genes are given only for firm matches. Expanded clones are given a class, and other clones once, few, many or no size at all.

V gene: TRBV29-1; D gene: NA; clone size: NA; J gene: TRBJ2-5; CDR3 DNA: TGCAGCGTCCTGGCATGGGGGACCCAGTACTTC; CDR3 protein: CSVLAWGTQYF
V gene: TRBV27; D gene: NA; clone size: NA; J gene: TRBJ2-1; CDR3 DNA: TGTGCCAGCACCCGAGACGGGGCGGCCTACAATGAGCAGTTCTTC; CDR3 protein: CASTRDGAAYNEQFF
V gene: TRBV5-6; D gene: NA; clone size: NA; J gene: TRBJ2-7; CDR3 DNA: TGTGCCAGCAGCTTGATCGCAGAGATAAACGAGCAGTACTTC; CDR3 protein: CASSLIAEINEQYF
V gene: TRBV10-2; D gene: NA; clone size: NA; J gene: TRBJ2-5; CDR3 DNA: TGCGCCAGCCGAAGGCCATCCGGGGCCCAGTACTTC; CDR3 protein: CASRRPSGAQYF
V gene: TRBV7-8; D gene: NA; clone size: NA; J gene: TRBJ2-1; CDR3 DNA: TGTGCCAGCAGCTTAGTAGGGAATGAGCAGTTCTTC; CDR3 protein: CASSLVGNEQFF
V gene: TRBV27; D gene: NA; clone size: NA; J gene: TRBJ2-1; CDR3 DNA: TGTGCCAGCAGTTCCCGCCGGCTGCCTTACAATGAGCAGTTCTTC; CDR3 protein: CASSSRRLPYNEQFF
V gene: TRBV28; D gene: NA; clone size: NA; J gene: TRBJ1-2; CDR3 DNA: TGTGCCAGCAGGCTCCTATCACGTGGTGGTGGCTACACCTTC; CDR3 protein: CASRLLSRGGGYTF
V gene: TRBV27; D gene: NA; clone size: few; J gene: TRBJ1-5; CDR3 DNA: TGTGCCAGCAGGCCATATAGCAATCAGCCCCAGCATTTT; CDR3 protein: CASRPYSNQPQHF
V gene: TRBV9; D gene: TRBD1; clone size: NA; J gene: TRBJ2-3; CDR3 DNA: TGTGCCAGCAGCGCCGGACAGGCTACAGATACGCAGTATTTT; CDR3 protein: CASSAGQATDTQYF
V gene: TRBV5-6; D gene: NA; clone size: NA; J gene: TRBJ2-5; CDR3 DNA: TGTGCCAGCAGCTTTGGGGGTTCCTTCTTCGAGACCCAGTACTTC; CDR3 protein: CASSFGGSFFETQYF
V gene: TRBV9; D gene: NA; clone size: NA; J gene: TRBJ2-6; CDR3 DNA: TGTGCCAGCACCTACTCCCCCAGCCCCGGGGCCAACGTCCTGACTTTC; CDR3 protein: CASTYSPSPGANVLTF